This TCR beta chain was sequenced during a study of blood T cell repertoires in COVID-19. Study context: Donors in the United States, Italy and Spain gave samples during acute or convalescent COVID-19. Nucleic acid was either cDNA or gDNA, and it came from T cells, B-cell-depleted T cells, or PBMCs.

Authors' analysis steps: Quantification of nucleated cells was approximated via reference gene primer amplification. TCRdb's table, derived via immunoSEQ multiplex PCR, lists solely in-frame clones and lacks some. For V, J and clone size, that table is used; D and trimming come from the DNA. Seen here are more than 150,000 clones, around 85% observed once, and the top ten hold 9.8%. Looked up from germline, CDR1 is DFQATT and CDR2 is SNEGSKA (reference sequence). V gave up 3 bases and J gave up 8 bases; unmatched junction bases: 8. There are 13 residues in the CDR3. This clone was seen more than once but under ten times.

Sequencing was done on a sample of peripheral blood. The sequence was obtained from a woman of 80 years or more with acute or convalescent COVID-19. The gene calls are TRBV20-1 and TRBJ1-2, with 8 bases matching TRBD1. CDR3 amino acids: CSASQQGVWGYTF. The CDR3 DNA reads TGCAGTGCTAGTCAACAGGGGGTATGGGGCTACACCTTC.